This is a list of T cell receptor beta chains from one sample in a study of CD8+ T cells in alopecia areata. TCRdb's copy holds only in-frame clones and misses some; the assay was immunoSEQ multiplex PCR. This sample yields some 190,000 clones, of which roughly 60% are seen a single time; over 0.9% belongs to the top ten. The sample here was CD4+ T cells sorted from blood, taken at week 24, from a patient treated with tofacitinib. These receptors originate from a human donor with alopecia areata. CDR3s include the opening cysteine and the closing phenylalanine or tryptophan. The D gene is left open where the match is weak. Size is stated for part of the rows, as once, few or many counts, or as a class when the clone is expanded.

cdr3_nt	cdr3_aa	j_call	v_call	d_call	clone_size
TGTGCCAGCAGTACCTCCGGGGGAGCCTACGAGCAGTACTTC	CASSTSGGAYEQYF	TRBJ2-7	TRBV6-5	-	-
TGTGCCAGTAGCCTCCCGGGACAGGGGAACACTGAAGCTTTCTTT	CASSLPGQGNTEAFF	TRBJ1-1	TRBV19	TRBD1	few
TGCGCCAGCAGCCAAGATAGGCGTGGGACAGGCGGCTACACCTTC	CASSQDRRGTGGYTF	TRBJ1-2	TRBV4-3	TRBD1	-
TGTGCCAGCAGCGTAGGAGTAAACTATGGCTACACCTTC	CASSVGVNYGYTF	TRBJ1-2	TRBV9	-	many
TGTGCCAGCAGTTCTAAGGACAGCAGGGATACGCAGTATTTT	CASSSKDSRDTQYF	TRBJ2-3	TRBV6-1	-	-
TGCGCCAGCAGCCAAGCTGGCGGCACGAGCTACGAGCAGTACTTC	CASSQAGGTSYEQYF	TRBJ2-7	TRBV4-3	-	-
TGTGCCAGCAGTTTGGACAGGGCGGACATTCAGTACTTC	CASSLDRADIQYF	TRBJ2-4	TRBV7-9	TRBD1	-
TGCAGCGTTGTGGCGCCCCCTGAATTGCGTAGCGGCTACACCTTC	CSVVAPPELRSGYTF	TRBJ1-2	TRBV29-1	-	-
TGTGCCTGGAGCCCTCCTAATCGAGGGAGCTCCTACAATGAGCAGTTCTTC	CAWSPPNRGSSYNEQFF	TRBJ2-1	TRBV30	-	-
TGTGCCAGCAGCACATGGACAGGAACCTCATATGGCTACACCTTC	CASSTWTGTSYGYTF	TRBJ1-2	TRBV7-2	TRBD1	-
TGCAGCGTTGTAGGACGGCAGCACAATGAGCAGTTCTTC	CSVVGRQHNEQFF	TRBJ2-1	TRBV29-1	-	once
TGTGCCACCAGCAGAGATGGATTCAGTGCAGGGAGTGATCTGCCTTTC	CATSRDGFSAGSDLPF	TRBJ1-2	TRBV15	-	-
TGTGCCAGCAGCCCGAACAGGGGAAGCAACTCACCCCTCCACTTT	CASSPNRGSNSPLHF	TRBJ1-6	TRBV6-1	TRBD1	few
TGCGCCAGCAGCCAAGATGTTTCGTCCCCTAGCGGGGGGGGCCGAGTGAATGAGCAGTTCTTC	CASSQDVSSPSGGGRVNEQFF	TRBJ2-1	TRBV4-3	TRBD2	-
TGTGCCAGCAGCTGGGACGGGACGGTCAACTCACCCCTCCACTTT	CASSWDGTVNSPLHF	TRBJ1-6	TRBV5-6	-	once
TGCGCCAGCAGCTTGGGACAGGGGGTGGTCGATGGCTACACCTTC	CASSLGQGVVDGYTF	TRBJ1-2	TRBV5-1	TRBD1	-
TGTGCCAGCAGCTTGGTCGACGAGCAGTACTTC	CASSLVDEQYF	TRBJ2-7	TRBV5-6	-	-
TGTGCCAGCAGTCTCGGACAGGGGACCTACGAGCAGTACTTC	CASSLGQGTYEQYF	TRBJ2-7	TRBV6-5	TRBD1	-
TGTGCCAGTAGTATGGGAGCCCTCGGACTGTCCTACGAGCAGTACTTC	CASSMGALGLSYEQYF	TRBJ2-7	TRBV19	-	few
TGTGCCAGCAGCCCCGGGGCTCTGAACACTGAAGCTTTCTTT	CASSPGALNTEAFF	TRBJ1-1	TRBV7-2	-	few
TGCAGCGTTGGGAAGGACAGGGGGTATGGCTACACCTTC	CSVGKDRGYGYTF	TRBJ1-2	TRBV29-1	TRBD1	-
TGTGCCAGCAGCGGTAGGGGGAGTTCACCCCTCCACTTT	CASSGRGSSPLHF	TRBJ1-6	TRBV7-8	-	-
TGTGCCAGCAGTGTTCAGGGGGGTCTGAACACTGAAGCTTTCTTT	CASSVQGGLNTEAFF	TRBJ1-1	TRBV2	TRBD1	-
TGCAGCGGGTGCTACAATGAGCAGTTCTTC	CSGCYNEQFF	TRBJ2-1	TRBV29-1	-	few
TGTGCCACCCGGAGGGAGCTAGCGGCAGGGGAGCAGTACTTC	CATRRELAAGEQYF	TRBJ2-7	TRBV15	TRBD2	once
TGTGCCAGCCAGGACAGCGCCAATTCACCCCTCCACTTT	CASQDSANSPLHF	TRBJ1-6	TRBV19	-	-
TGCAGCGCCGCGGGGGGGCGGTACGAGCAGTACTTC	CSAAGGRYEQYF	TRBJ2-7	TRBV29-1	TRBD2	few
TGTGCCAGCAGCTTGGCCGGGACAGGGGGCAACGAGCAGTACTTC	CASSLAGTGGNEQYF	TRBJ2-7	TRBV5-6	TRBD1	-
TGTGCCTGGACCGACAGTAACTATGGCTACACCTTC	CAWTDSNYGYTF	TRBJ1-2	TRBV30	-	-